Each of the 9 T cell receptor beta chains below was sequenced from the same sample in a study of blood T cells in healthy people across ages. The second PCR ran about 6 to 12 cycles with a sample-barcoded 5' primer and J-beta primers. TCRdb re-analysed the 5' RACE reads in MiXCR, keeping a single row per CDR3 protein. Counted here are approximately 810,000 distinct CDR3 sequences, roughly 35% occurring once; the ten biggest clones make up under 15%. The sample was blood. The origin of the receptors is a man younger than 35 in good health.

This CDR3 is CASSYSTRGEYSNQPQHF. CDR3 bases: TGTGCCAGCAGTTACTCGACAAGGGGGGAATATAGCAATCAGCCCCAGCATTTT. The chain combines TRBV6-5 with TRBJ1-5, with D perhaps TRBD1 (6 bases). Trimming pared 0 bases from V and 0 bases from J, leaving 15 bases between. Looked up from germline, CDR1 is MNHEY and CDR2 is SVGAGI. CDR3 length: 18 residues.

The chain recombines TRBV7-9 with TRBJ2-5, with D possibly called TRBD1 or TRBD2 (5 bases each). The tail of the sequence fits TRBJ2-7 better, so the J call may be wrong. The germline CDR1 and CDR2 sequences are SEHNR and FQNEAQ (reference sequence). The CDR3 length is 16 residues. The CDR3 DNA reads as TGTGCCAGCAGCTTAGTTTCTTGGGACGATCTTCACGAGCAGTACTTC. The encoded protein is CASSLVSWDDLHEQYF.

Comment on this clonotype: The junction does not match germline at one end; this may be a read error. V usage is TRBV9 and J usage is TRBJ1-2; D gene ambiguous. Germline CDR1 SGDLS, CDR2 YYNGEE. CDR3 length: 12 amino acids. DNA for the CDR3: TGTGCCCGCAGCGTAGCGGCGGGGAGCTACACCTTC. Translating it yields CARSVAAGSYTF.

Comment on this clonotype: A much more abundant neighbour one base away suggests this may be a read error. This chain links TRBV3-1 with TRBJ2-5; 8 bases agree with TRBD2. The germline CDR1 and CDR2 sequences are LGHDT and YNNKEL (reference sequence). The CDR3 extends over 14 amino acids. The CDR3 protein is CASRQRGGQETQYF. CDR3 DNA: TGTGCCAGCCGCCAACGGGGGGGCCAAGAGACCCAGTACTTC.

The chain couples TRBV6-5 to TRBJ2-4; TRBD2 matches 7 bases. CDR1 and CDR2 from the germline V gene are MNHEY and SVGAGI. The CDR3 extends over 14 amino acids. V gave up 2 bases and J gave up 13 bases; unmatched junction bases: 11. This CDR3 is CASSYGTQAGEQYF. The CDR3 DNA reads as TGTGCCAGCAGTTACGGGACTCAGGCGGGGGAGCAGTACTTC.

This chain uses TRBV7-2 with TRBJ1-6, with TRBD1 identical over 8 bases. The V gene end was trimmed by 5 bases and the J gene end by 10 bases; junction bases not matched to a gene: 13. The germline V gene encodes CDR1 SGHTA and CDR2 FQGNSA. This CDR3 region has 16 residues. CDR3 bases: TGTGCCAGCAGCGCAGGGGGCGGATCTCGGAGCTCACCCCTCCACTTT. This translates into CASSAGGGSRSSPLHF.

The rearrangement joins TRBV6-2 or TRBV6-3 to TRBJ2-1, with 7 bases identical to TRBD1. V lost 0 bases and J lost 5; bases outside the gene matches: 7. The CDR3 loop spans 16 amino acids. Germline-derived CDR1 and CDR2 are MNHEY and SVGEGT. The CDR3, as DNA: TGTGCCAGCAGTTACTCTACCGTGAGGGGGCACAATGAGCAGTTCTTC. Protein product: CASSYSTVRGHNEQFF.

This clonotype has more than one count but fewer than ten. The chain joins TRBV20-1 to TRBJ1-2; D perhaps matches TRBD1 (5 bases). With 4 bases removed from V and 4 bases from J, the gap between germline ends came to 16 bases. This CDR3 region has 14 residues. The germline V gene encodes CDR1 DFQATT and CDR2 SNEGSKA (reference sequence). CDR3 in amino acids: CSANFGGSSYGYTF. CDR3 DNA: TGCAGTGCTAACTTTGGGGGGAGTAGCTATGGCTACACCTTC.

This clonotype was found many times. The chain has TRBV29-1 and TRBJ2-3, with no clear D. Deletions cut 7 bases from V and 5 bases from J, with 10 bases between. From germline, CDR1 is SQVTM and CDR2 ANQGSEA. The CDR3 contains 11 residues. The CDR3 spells CSASRVDTQYF. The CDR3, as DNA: TGCAGCGCATCAAGGGTAGATACGCAGTATTTT.